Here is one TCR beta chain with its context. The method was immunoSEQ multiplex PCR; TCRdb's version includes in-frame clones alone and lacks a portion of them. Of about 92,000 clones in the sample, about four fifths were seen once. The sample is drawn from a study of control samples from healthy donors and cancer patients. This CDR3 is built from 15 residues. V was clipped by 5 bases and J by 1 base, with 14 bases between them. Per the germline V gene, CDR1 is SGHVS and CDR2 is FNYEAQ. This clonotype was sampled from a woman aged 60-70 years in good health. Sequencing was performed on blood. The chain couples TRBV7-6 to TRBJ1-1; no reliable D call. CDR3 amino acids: CASSPAPGRNTEAFF. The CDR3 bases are TGTGCCAGCAGCCCAGCCCCGGGCCGGAACACTGAAGCTTTCTTT.